The 8 T cell receptor beta chains below were found in one sample sequenced in a study of monozygotic twins with inflammatory bowel disease. TCRdb reprocessed the 5' RACE reads and reports one entry per CDR3 protein, with no DNA. This table lists 300,000 to 350,000 distinct CDR3 sequences. Sequenced: blood. These receptor sequences come from a human donor with ulcerative colitis or Crohn's disease, or a healthy co-twin of an affected twin (not recorded which).

The V call is TRBV5-1, the J call TRBJ2-1. This CDR3 is built from 15 residues. The germline V gene encodes CDR1 SGHRS and CDR2 YFSETQ. The CDR3: CASSFGPSSYNEQFF. Using reference TRBV5-1 and TRBJ2-1 for the parts outside the CDR3, the full variable domain is KAGVTQTPRYLIKTRGQQVTLSCSPISGHRSVSWYQQTPGQGLQFLFEYFSETQRNKGNFPGRFSGRQFSNSRSEMNVSTLELGDSALYLCASSFGPSSYNEQFFGPGTRLTVL.

The genes are TRBV12-3 or TRBV12-4 and TRBJ2-5; TCRdb selects TRBD1, and the lack of DNA leaves this call unchecked. This CDR3 has 14 amino acids. The CDR3 is CASSFQTGGETQYF.

This chain links TRBV5-1 with TRBJ1-3. CDR1 SGHRS and CDR2 YFSETQ come from the germline V gene. The CDR3 has 15 residues. The CDR3 loop is CASSLEGPPGNTIYF.

The rearrangement uses TRBV29-1 and TRBJ2-5; as DNA is missing, the TRBD2 call by TCRdb cannot be tested. Germline V lookup: CDR1 SQVTM, CDR2 ANQGSEA. The CDR3 runs 14 residues. The CDR3 region is CSVDSLAGRQTQYF.

The V gene is TRBV27, the J gene TRBJ2-1. The CDR3 spans 14 residues. Per the germline V gene, CDR1 is MNHEY and CDR2 is SMNVEV (reference sequence). The CDR3 region is CASSHPSVDNEQFF.

The chain joins TRBV19 to TRBJ1-4; the TCRdb D gene call, TRBD1, has no DNA to confirm it. The CDR3 totals 15 residues. Germline CDR1 and CDR2: LNHDA and SQIVND (reference sequence). This CDR3 reads CASSISTGFNEKLFF. Drawing the rest from reference TRBV19 and TRBJ1-4, the complete variable domain is DGGITQSPKYLFRKEGQNVTLSCEQNLNHDAMYWYRQDPGQGLRLIYYSQIVNDFQKGDIAEGYSVSREKKESFPLTVTSAQKNPTAFYLCASSISTGFNEKLFFGSGTQLSVL.

This rearrangement joins TRBV4-3 to TRBJ2-3; lacking DNA, the TRBD2 call made by TCRdb goes unchecked. The CDR3 length is 16 residues. Germline V gene lookup returns CDR1 LGHNA and CDR2 YSLEER. CDR3 sequence reads: CASSRGWRDGRDTQYF.

The V gene is TRBV6-6, the J gene TRBJ2-2; the TCRdb call, TRBD1, lacks DNA for checking. Germline V gives CDR1 MNHNY, CDR2 SVGAGI (reference sequence). This CDR3 has 13 residues. This chain's CDR3 is CASSRRQGGELFF.